The 29 T cell receptor beta chains given below trace back to one sample, sequenced in a study of blood T cell repertoires in COVID-19. Assay: immunoSEQ multiplex PCR; the TCRdb copy retains only in-frame clones and omits some. The top ten hold 9.5% to 10% of the sample, which has about 130,000 clones, around 86% seen once. The sequenced material came from peripheral blood. These receptors were obtained from a middle-aged man with active or convalescent COVID-19.

V usage is TRBV11-3 and J usage is TRBJ2-2, with a tentative D call TRBD2 (6 bases). The germline V gene encodes CDR1 SGHNT and CDR2 YENEEA. CDR3 length: 17 amino acids. Deletions cut 5 bases from V and 7 bases from J, with 23 bases between. CDR3 in amino acids: CASSPPAGTRRSGELFF. CDR3 bases: TGTGCCAGCAGCCCTCCCGCGGGGACTCGGAGGAGCGGGGAGCTGTTTTTT.

This chain joins TRBV20-1 and TRBJ1-2; D ambiguous. V was clipped by 3 bases and J by 6 bases, with 17 bases between them. The germline CDR1 and CDR2 sequences are DFQATT and SNEGSKA (reference sequence). The CDR3 has 14 amino acids. The CDR3 sequence: CSASGMENKHGYTF. In DNA, the CDR3 is TGCAGTGCTAGTGGGATGGAGAATAAGCATGGCTACACCTTC.

This clone came up once. This chain uses TRBV13 with TRBJ1-2; TRBD1 agrees at 7 bases. This CDR3 spans 15 amino acids. J gave up 4 bases and V 5 bases, and 10 bases lay outside the gene matches. Germline V lookup: CDR1 PRHDT, CDR2 FYEKMQ (reference sequence). The CDR3 nucleotides are TGTGCCAGCAGCATCACCCGGACAGGCGGCTATGGCTACACCTTC. The encoded protein is CASSITRTGGYGYTF.

The chain recombines TRBV3-1 (or the pseudogene TRBV3-2) with TRBJ1-4; no definite D call. Germline assignment: CDR1 LGHDT and CDR2 YNNKEL (reference sequence). V lost 1 base to trimming and J lost 7 bases, with 19 bases between them. The CDR3 extends over 17 amino acids. CDR3 sequence reads: CASSQAVGLGGSEKLFF. The CDR3 DNA is TGTGCCAGCAGCCAAGCGGTTGGTTTAGGTGGGAGTGAAAAACTGTTTTTT.

The chain employs TRBV7-2 and TRBJ2-4, with TRBD1 as a possible D gene (5 bases). CDR1 SGHTA and CDR2 FQGNSA come from the germline V gene. V lost 6 bases, J lost 0 bases, and 15 bases lay in between. The CDR3 covers 16 residues. The DNA of the CDR3 is TGTGCCAGCAGTCCACACAGGAACCTAGCCAAAAACATTCAGTACTTC. Translating it yields CASSPHRNLAKNIQYF.

This clone was observed a handful of times. The CDR3 DNA reads as TGTGCCAGCAGGAGGGACACAAACTCTGGAAACACCATATATTTT. Its translation: CASRRDTNSGNTIYF. The gene calls are TRBV6-5 and TRBJ1-3; weak D call: TRBD1 (6 bases). This CDR3 has 15 amino acids. The germline V and J ends were trimmed by 6 bases and 0 bases, with 12 bases remaining between them. Germline V CDR1 and CDR2: MNHEY, SVGAGI.

The chain has TRBV7-2 and TRBJ2-1, with unresolved D. Deletions cut 2 bases from V and 8 bases from J, with 13 bases between. The CDR3 has 14 amino acids. CDR1 and CDR2 (germline): SGHTA, FQGNSA. CDR3 protein: CASSLLVARDEQFF. The CDR3 bases are TGTGCCAGCAGCTTATTGGTAGCACGCGATGAGCAGTTCTTC.

CDR3 loop: CASRSEGLAGAGDTQYF. CDR3 DNA sequence: TGCGCCAGCAGATCGGAGGGTCTAGCGGGGGCCGGGGATACGCAGTATTTT. This rearrangement joins TRBV5-1 to TRBJ2-3; 10 bases line up with TRBD2. Losses at the gene ends were 5 bases for V and 6 bases for J; bases not matched to a gene: 15. Germline V gene data show CDR1 as SGHRS and CDR2 as YFSETQ. This CDR3 spans 17 amino acids.

The chain couples TRBV7-8 to TRBJ1-1; D is ambiguous. With 4 bases removed from V and 8 bases from J, the gap between germline ends came to 14 bases. Germline lookup yields CDR1 SGHVS and CDR2 FQNEAQ. CDR3 length equals 13 residues. CDR3 in DNA: TGTGCCAGCAGCTCGAGCGCTCCGGGGGAAGCTTTCTTT. Amino acids: CASSSSAPGEAFF.

In its sample, this clone was seen a few times. The chain employs TRBV25-1 and TRBJ1-2; D might be TRBD1 (6 bases). The CDR3 has 14 amino acids. Looked up from germline, CDR1 is MGHDK and CDR2 is SYGVNS. Trimming took 3 bases from V and 4 from J, leaving 12 bases between them. The CDR3 spells CASSDPGTIYGYTF. The CDR3 DNA is TGTGCCAGCAGTGACCCCGGGACAATCTATGGCTACACCTTC.

The chain is built from TRBV10-3 and TRBJ1-2, with 8 bases that match TRBD1. Germline lookup yields CDR1 ENHRY and CDR2 SYGVKD. The CDR3 has 12 residues. V shed 7 bases, J shed 7 bases, and the junction held 5 bases outside the gene matches. The CDR3 nucleotides are TGTGCCATCAATCAGGGGGCGGGTGGCTACACCTTC. This sequence encodes CAINQGAGGYTF.

J is TRBJ2-5 and V is TRBV6-4; 7 positions agree with TRBD2. CDR1 and CDR2 from the germline V gene are MRHNA and SNTAGT. The V gene end was trimmed by 3 bases and the J gene end by 2 bases; junction bases not matched to a gene: 3. This CDR3 comprises 14 residues. Here the CDR3 reads CASSEKRGQETQYF. CDR3 sequence (DNA): TGTGCCAGCAGTGAGAAGCGGGGACAAGAGACCCAGTACTTC.

The chain recombines TRBV12-3 or TRBV12-4 with TRBJ2-1; tentatively, D is TRBD2 (6 bases). The length of the CDR3 is 13 residues. Trimming left V 8 bases short and J 3 bases short, with 11 bases between. The CDR3 reads CASRGRYYNEQFF. The CDR3 bases are TGTGCCAGCCGGGGGAGATACTACAATGAGCAGTTCTTC.

The rearrangement uses TRBV3-1 (or the pseudogene TRBV3-2) and TRBJ2-1, with 8 bases identical to TRBD2. The CDR3 is 15 amino acids. Germline values: CDR1 LGHDT, CDR2 YNNKEL (reference sequence). V gave up 6 bases and J gave up 1 base; unmatched junction bases: 5. The CDR3 here is CASSLSGTSYNEQFF. Written as DNA, the CDR3 is TGTGCCAGCAGTCTTAGCGGGACGTCCTACAATGAGCAGTTCTTC.

The rearrangement joins TRBV7-2 to TRBJ1-2; 7 bases are shared with TRBD1. The junction had 6 bases not matched to a gene; V was cut back by 2 bases and J by 0 bases. Per germline, CDR1 SGHTA and CDR2 FQGNSA. The CDR3 runs 16 residues. The CDR3 loop is CASSLPRDRANYGYTF. The CDR3 nucleotides are TGTGCCAGCAGCTTACCCCGGGACAGAGCTAACTATGGCTACACCTTC. Together with reference TRBV7-2 and TRBJ1-2, the CDR3 gives the full variable domain: GAGVSQSPSNKVTEKGKDVELRCDPISGHTALYWYRQSLGQGLEFLIYFQGNSAPDKSGLPSDRFSAERTGGSVSTLTIQRTQQEDSAVYLCASSLPRDRANYGYTFGSGTRLTVV.

As to this clone: The sample contains more than one DNA sequence encoding this CDR3. The V gene is TRBV29-1, the J gene TRBJ2-7, with D maybe TRBD2 (5 bases). Trimming took off 4 bases at V and 2 bases at J, with 9 bases between the two ends. This CDR3 has 12 amino acids. Germline CDR1 reads SQVTM; CDR2 reads ANQGSEA. The CDR3 DNA follows: TGCAGCGTTGTTCGGGGAACCTACGAGCAGTACTTC. Protein: CSVVRGTYEQYF.

This chain uses TRBV5-1 with TRBJ2-5; weak D call: TRBD2 (5 bases). Trimming removed 0 bases from V and 1 base from J, with 7 bases in between. The CDR3 is 14 residues long. Germline V gene data show CDR1 as SGHRS and CDR2 as YFSETQ. CDR3 amino acids: CASSLGGPQETQYF. The CDR3 bases are TGCGCCAGCAGCTTGGGAGGGCCCCAAGAGACCCAGTACTTC.

The chain recombines TRBV10-1 with TRBJ2-1; 16 bases agree with TRBD2. CDR1 is WNHNN and CDR2 is SYGVQD in the germline V gene (reference sequence). V dropped 4 bases and J dropped 1; count of bases not matched to a gene: 7. This CDR3 is 19 amino acids long. The CDR3, as DNA: TGCGCCAGCAGTGTAGCGGGACTAGCGGGGGGGCCTTCCTACAATGAGCAGTTCTTC. Its translation: CASSVAGLAGGPSYNEQFF.

In this sample, this clone turned up once. This chain links TRBV5-1 with TRBJ2-2; TRBD2 aligns across 9 bases. CDR3 length: 16 residues. Unmatched junction bases numbered 6, after V lost 0 bases and J lost 6 bases. CDR1 is SGHRS, CDR2 YFSETQ, per germline. The CDR3 coding sequence is TGCGCCAGCAGCTTGGTGTCGTCTAGCGGGGCCGGGGAGCTGTTTTTT. This sequence encodes CASSLVSSSGAGELFF.

This chain connects TRBV19 to TRBJ2-2; D remains unclear. CDR3 length: 13 residues. In germline, CDR1 is LNHDA, CDR2 SQIVND (reference sequence). V gave up 7 bases and J gave up 5 bases, with 11 bases separating them. CDR3 coding DNA: TGTGCCAGTACCATCATCGGGACCGGGGAGCTGTTTTTT. This codes for CASTIIGTGELFF.

The chain links TRBV6-5 to TRBJ2-7; D perhaps matches TRBD2 (6 bases). Germline-derived CDR1 and CDR2 are MNHEY and SVGAGI. V shed 0 bases and J shed 9 bases, with 18 bases lying between them. This CDR3 spans 15 amino acids. In DNA form, the CDR3 reads TGTGCCAGCAGTTACTCCCCGGGAGCCCCAGTCGGGCAGTACTTC. Translation gives CASSYSPGAPVGQYF.

This clone was detected a few times. V usage is TRBV7-2 and J usage is TRBJ2-5, with TRBD2 matching 8 bases. The CDR3 extends over 16 amino acids. J was trimmed by 2 bases and V by 5 bases; bases with no gene match: 10. Germline lookup yields CDR1 SGHTA and CDR2 FQGNSA. The DNA for the CDR3 is TGTGCCAGCAGCCGCCAAGGGACGGGGGGGCAAGAGACCCAGTACTTC. It is translated as CASSRQGTGGQETQYF.

This clone was seen a few times. This chain links TRBV19 with TRBJ1-5; no clear D gene. Trimming removed 0 bases from V and 7 bases from J, with 13 bases in between. The CDR3 runs 15 residues. Germline lookup yields CDR1 LNHDA and CDR2 SQIVND (reference sequence). The CDR3 reads CASSIDRQVAQPQHF. DNA for the CDR3: TGTGCCAGTAGTATAGATCGGCAGGTCGCGCAGCCCCAGCATTTT.

V is TRBV6-6 and J is TRBJ2-5; D remains ambiguous. Germline values: CDR1 MNHNY, CDR2 SVGAGI (reference sequence). Trimming stripped 3 bases from V and 0 bases from J, with 8 bases between. The CDR3 consists of 14 residues. The CDR3 loop is CASSYLSNQETQYF. The CDR3 coding sequence is TGTGCCAGCAGTTATTTGAGCAACCAAGAGACCCAGTACTTC.

The rearrangement uses TRBV2 and TRBJ1-6; 7 positions agree with TRBD1. The germline V gene encodes CDR1 SNHLY and CDR2 FYNNEI. The CDR3 runs 15 residues. The V gene end was trimmed by 1 base and the J gene end by 14 bases; junction bases not matched to a gene: 11. In DNA form, the CDR3 reads TGTGCCAGCAGTGAAGGGTCAGGGGGAAAGTTGTCCCTCCACTTT. Translating it yields CASSEGSGGKLSLHF.

The gene calls are TRBV21-1 and TRBJ2-7; TRBD1 is taken as the D call from the table, unchecked against the DNA. TRBV21-1 is described as a pseudogene. The CDR3 is 12 amino acids. CDR3 DNA sequence: TGTGCCAGCAGCGCTCATCAGTACGAGCAGTACTTC. Its translation: CASSAHQYEQYF.

V usage is TRBV2 and J usage is TRBJ1-2; TRBD1 matches 12 bases. CDR1 and CDR2 from the germline V gene are SNHLY and FYNNEI. This CDR3 is 15 amino acids long. V lost 10 bases, J lost 4 bases, and 10 bases stayed unmatched. The CDR3 nucleotides are TGTGCCACCGGGACAGGGGGCGACTTAGGCTATGGCTACACCTTC. Translation: CATGTGGDLGYGYTF.

In its sample, this clone was seen a few times. This chain connects TRBV25-1 to TRBJ2-7; no clear D. CDR3 length: 12 residues. The germline V gene has CDR1 MGHDK and CDR2 SYGVNS. The CDR3 DNA reads TGTGCGAGAGAACAGTTGGACTACGAGCAGTACTTC. Its protein is CAREQLDYEQYF.

V usage is TRBV6-2 or TRBV6-3 and J usage is TRBJ1-3; tentative D call: TRBD1 (6 bases). Germline lookup yields CDR1 MNHEY and CDR2 SVGEGT. The CDR3 runs 15 residues. V lost 6 bases and J lost 0, with 12 bases in between. The DNA of the CDR3 is TGTGCCAGCAGCCGAGGACAGATCTCTGGAAACACCATATATTTT. This encodes CASSRGQISGNTIYF.